Listed below are T cell receptor beta chains from one sample, sequenced in a study of T cell responses to AZD1222 COVID-19 vaccine. The assay was immunoSEQ multiplex PCR, and TCRdb's table has in-frame clones only and misses some. The repertoire holds 100,000 or so clones, approximately 90% seen once, with 2% to 3% in the top ten. Here the sequenced sample was peripheral blood, taken on day 0 of AZD1222 vaccination. These receptor sequences come from an adult in good health. The CDR3 runs from the conserved cysteine through the conserved F or W. Each record gives: clone size, CDR3 length, V gene, J gene, D gene, CDR3 protein, CDR3 DNA. The D gene is left open where the match is weak. Size is stated for part of the rows, as once, few or many counts, or as a class when the clone is expanded.

>.|15|TRBV10-2|TRBJ2-2|.
CASRTGIGRAGELFF
TGCGCCAGCAGAACCGGAATCGGAAGGGCCGGGGAGCTGTTTTTT
>.|11|TRBV29-1|TRBJ1-2|.
CSVTDIYGYTF
TGCAGCGTTACAGACATCTATGGCTACACCTTC
>.|17|TRBV4-3|TRBJ1-5|.
CASSQDRSRRSNQPQHF
TGCGCCAGCAGCCAAGATCGTAGCCGGCGGAGCAATCAGCCCCAGCATTTT
>.|15|TRBV2|TRBJ2-7|.
CASSTPRGNVDEQYF
TGTGCCAGCAGCACCCCCAGGGGAAATGTGGACGAGCAGTACTTC
>.|14|TRBV5-1|TRBJ2-7|TRBD1
CASSRQGTDYEQYF
TGCGCCAGCAGCCGACAGGGGACCGACTATGAGCAGTACTTC
>.|15|TRBV10-1|TRBJ2-5|.
CASSDFEGGLETQYF
TGCGCCAGCAGTGATTTTGAAGGGGGTCTTGAGACCCAGTACTTC
>.|16|TRBV10-3|TRBJ1-2|TRBD1
CAISDLGQGAGYGYTF
TGTGCCATCAGTGACCTGGGACAGGGGGCTGGCTATGGCTACACCTTC
>few|15|TRBV7-8|TRBJ1-2|.
CASSLDRTSNYGYTF
TGTGCCAGCAGCTTAGACAGGACCTCTAACTATGGCTACACCTTC
>.|13|TRBV3-1/TRBV3-2|TRBJ1-2|.
CASSPVANYGYTF
TGTGCCAGCAGCCCGGTAGCTAACTATGGCTACACCTTC
>.|16|TRBV18|TRBJ1-6|.
CASSPVGDVGNSPLHF
TGTGCCAGCTCACCGGTTGGGGACGTGGGGAATTCACCCCTCCACTTT
>.|16|TRBV4-1|TRBJ1-1|.
CASSQTGLTVNTEAFF
TGCGCCAGCAGCCAGACGGGATTGACGGTGAACACTGAAGCTTTCTTT
>once|13|TRBV12-3/TRBV12-4|TRBJ1-2|.
CASSSGGGYGYTF
TGTGCCAGCAGTTCGGGGGGAGGGTATGGCTACACCTTC
>.|12|TRBV11-2|TRBJ1-2|TRBD1
CASSQGGNGYTF
TGTGCCAGCAGCCAGGGGGGTAATGGCTACACCTTC
>once|18|TRBV18|TRBJ1-6|.
CASSPRTQRGSYNSPLHF
TGTGCCAGCTCACCTCGGACCCAAAGGGGCTCCTATAATTCACCCCTCCACTTT
>.|14|TRBV19|TRBJ2-7|TRBD2
CASSIFAGAYEQYF
TGTGCCAGTAGTATATTCGCGGGAGCGTACGAGCAGTACTTC
>.|19|TRBV19|TRBJ1-4|.
CASSPKGPGPMDRNEKLFF
TGTGCCAGTAGCCCTAAAGGCCCCGGGCCTATGGATAGGAATGAAAAACTGTTTTTT
>.|11|TRBV6-2/TRBV6-3|TRBJ2-7|.
CASRYLYEQYF
TGTGCCAGCAGATACCTCTACGAGCAGTACTTC
>.|15|TRBV2|TRBJ1-3|.
CASSVGGLAGNTIYF
TGTGCCAGCAGTGTGGGGGGTCTGGCGGGAAACACCATATATTTT
>.|15|TRBV9|TRBJ1-4|.
CASSPRVGMNEKLFF
TGTGCCAGCAGCCCACGGGTGGGGATGAATGAAAAACTGTTTTTT
>once|16|TRBV27|TRBJ2-7|.
CASSLSGDGVSYEQYF
TGTGCCAGCAGTTTATCGGGGGACGGCGTCTCCTACGAGCAGTACTTC
>.|13|TRBV7-7|TRBJ1-4|.
CASSRGQGEKLFF
TGTGCTAGCAGCCGAGGACAAGGGGAAAAACTGTTTTTT
>.|15|TRBV4-2|TRBJ2-1|.
CASSQDRTAYNEQFF
TGTGCCAGCAGCCAAGACAGGACAGCATACAATGAGCAGTTCTTC
>once|18|TRBV5-1|TRBJ1-6|TRBD1
CASSFRTQGQGAYSPLHF
TGCGCCAGCAGCTTTCGGACCCAGGGACAGGGGGCATACTCACCCCTCCACTTT
>.|13|TRBV11-3|TRBJ2-1|TRBD2
CASSAGLAFEQFF
TGTGCCAGCAGCGCGGGACTAGCGTTTGAGCAGTTCTTC
>few|15|TRBV4-2|TRBJ1-2|.
CASSATGTGNYGYTF
TGTGCCAGCAGCGCCACCGGGACGGGGAACTATGGCTACACCTTC
>.|16|TRBV18|TRBJ1-2|TRBD1
CASSPPLDRGLSGYTF
TGTGCCAGCTCACCACCTCTCGACAGGGGGCTATCTGGCTACACCTTC
>.|13|TRBV19|TRBJ1-1|.
CASSSPPVFGAFF
TGTGCCAGTAGTTCCCCCCCGGTATTCGGAGCTTTCTTT
>.|16|TRBV5-1|TRBJ2-5|.
CASSVGALGLRETQYF
TGCGCCAGCAGCGTAGGGGCCCTTGGTCTCCGGGAGACCCAGTACTTC
>.|19|TRBV27|TRBJ1-5|.
CASRVGVLSTTYSNQPQHF
TGTGCCAGCAGAGTCGGGGTTCTGTCCACTACCTATAGCAATCAGCCCCAGCATTTT
>.|16|TRBV27|TRBJ2-1|TRBD2
CASSFFSGRLYNEQFF
TGTGCCAGCAGTTTTTTTAGCGGGAGGCTTTACAATGAGCAGTTCTTC
>.|14|TRBV29-1|TRBJ2-1|TRBD2
CSVSLAGDSSEQFF
TGCAGCGTTTCTCTAGCGGGAGACTCGAGTGAGCAGTTCTTC
>.|15|TRBV19|TRBJ1-5|.
CASSIGADSNQPQHF
TGTGCCAGTAGTATTGGGGCAGATAGCAATCAGCCCCAGCATTTT
>.|14|TRBV5-1|TRBJ2-7|TRBD1
CASSPPGQYNEQYF
TGCGCCAGCAGCCCGCCGGGACAGTACAACGAGCAGTACTTC
>.|15|TRBV10-3|TRBJ1-2|.
CAISESYGRGYGYTF
TGTGCCATCAGTGAGTCGTATGGGAGAGGCTATGGCTACACCTTC
>.|16|TRBV10-2|TRBJ2-1|.
CASADPNPSSYNEQFF
TGCGCCAGCGCGGATCCGAACCCAAGCTCCTACAATGAGCAGTTCTTC
>.|13|TRBV3-1/TRBV3-2|TRBJ1-1|.
CASSRIVNTEAFF
TGTGCCAGCAGCCGAATAGTGAACACTGAAGCTTTCTTT
>.|13|TRBV6-5|TRBJ2-7|.
CASSNRNSYEQYF
TGTGCCAGCAGTAACCGGAACTCCTACGAGCAGTACTTC
>.|15|TRBV11-3|TRBJ2-2|TRBD1
CASSKRTGNTGELFF
TGTGCCAGCAGCAAAAGGACAGGGAACACCGGGGAGCTGTTTTTT
>.|18|TRBV21-1|TRBJ1-5|.
CASSKGKQGIALGQPQHF
TGTGCCAGCAGCAAAGGAAAACAGGGAATAGCTCTCGGTCAGCCCCAGCATTTT
>few|16|TRBV7-8|TRBJ1-2|.
CASSLGGTGATYGYTF
TGTGCCAGCAGCTTAGGGGGAACCGGGGCCACCTATGGCTACACCTTC